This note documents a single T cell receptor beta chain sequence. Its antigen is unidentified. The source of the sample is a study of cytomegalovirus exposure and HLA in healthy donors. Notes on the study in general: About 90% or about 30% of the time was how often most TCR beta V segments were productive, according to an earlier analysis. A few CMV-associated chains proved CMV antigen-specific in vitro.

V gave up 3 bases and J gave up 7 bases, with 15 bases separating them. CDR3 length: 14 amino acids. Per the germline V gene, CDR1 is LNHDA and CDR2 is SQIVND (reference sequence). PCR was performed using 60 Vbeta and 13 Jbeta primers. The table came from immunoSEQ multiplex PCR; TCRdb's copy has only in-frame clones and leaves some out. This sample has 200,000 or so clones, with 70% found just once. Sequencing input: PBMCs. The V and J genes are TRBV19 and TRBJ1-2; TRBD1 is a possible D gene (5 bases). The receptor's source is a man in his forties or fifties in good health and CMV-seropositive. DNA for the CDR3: TGTGCCAGTAGTATTGACAGCGTTTCGGCTGGCTACACCTTC. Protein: CASSIDSVSAGYTF.